This entry features one T cell receptor (beta chain) sequence. What it binds is unknown. Germline CDR1 and CDR2: LGHNA and YNFKEQ. The V end was cut by 5 bases, the J end by 3 bases, with 11 bases between. This CDR3 has 15 residues. The study reverse transcribed the entire isolated RNA, so it sequenced expressed TCRB transcripts. TCRdb keeps only in-frame clones here, not all; method: immunoSEQ multiplex PCR. The table shows some 900,000 clones, with 15% to 20% occurring only once. Donors contributed one heparinised blood draw apiece, averaging about 110 mL. Sorting that relied on CD45RO/CCR7/CD25/CD127/CD95/CD27 yielded CD4+ naive, central memory, regulatory and stem cell-like memory cells. The data are from a study of beta chain features in type 1 diabetes. Findings and limits, study-wide: Diminished insertions and augmented deletions at VDJ junctions characterized type 1 diabetes patients. For TCRB rearrangement, an influence of HLA type remained unresolved here.

Sequenced input: naive CD4+ T cells from blood. V is TRBV4-2 and J is TRBJ2-6, with unresolved D. This sequence was found in a young woman in good health. The CDR3 is CASSFDEYGANVLTF. The CDR3 coding sequence is TGTGCCAGCAGCTTCGACGAGTATGGGGCCAACGTCCTGACTTTC.